This TCR beta chain was retrieved from a study of CD8 T cells in ankylosing spondylitis. Findings of the study overall: For ankylosing spondylitis blood, a TCR beta motif of seven to nine highly homologous variants appeared characteristic. Some motif variants had been reported before (in reactive arthritis synovial fluid and blood). Disease-associated clonotypes exhibited CD8+ identity and were relatively infrequent in peripheral blood. Disease-associated clones were reportedly significantly overrepresented in matched ankylosing spondylitis synovial fluid.

The V and J ends lost 6 bases and 0 bases respectively, with 15 bases between them. Germline V gene lookup returns CDR1 DFQATT and CDR2 SNEGSKA (reference sequence). The CDR3 totals 15 residues. Notes on this clonotype: Its cognate antigen is unknown.

Each TCR beta library was made by quantitative 5'-RACE that incorporated molecular barcodes. From the 5' RACE reads, TCRdb called clonotypes with MiXCR, one entry per CDR3 protein. The sample contains over 700,000 distinct CDR3 sequences, over 15% of which appear only once. The clonotype was recovered from a male donor with ankylosing spondylitis. The rearrangement joins TRBV20-1 to TRBJ2-1; a weak D match, TRBD2 (5 bases). The sequenced material came from blood, either unsorted or a sorted T cell fraction (not recorded which). The CDR3 region has the DNA TGCAGTGCAACGGACTGGGGAAGCTCCTACAATGAGCAGTTCTTC. Its translation is CSATDWGSSYNEQFF.